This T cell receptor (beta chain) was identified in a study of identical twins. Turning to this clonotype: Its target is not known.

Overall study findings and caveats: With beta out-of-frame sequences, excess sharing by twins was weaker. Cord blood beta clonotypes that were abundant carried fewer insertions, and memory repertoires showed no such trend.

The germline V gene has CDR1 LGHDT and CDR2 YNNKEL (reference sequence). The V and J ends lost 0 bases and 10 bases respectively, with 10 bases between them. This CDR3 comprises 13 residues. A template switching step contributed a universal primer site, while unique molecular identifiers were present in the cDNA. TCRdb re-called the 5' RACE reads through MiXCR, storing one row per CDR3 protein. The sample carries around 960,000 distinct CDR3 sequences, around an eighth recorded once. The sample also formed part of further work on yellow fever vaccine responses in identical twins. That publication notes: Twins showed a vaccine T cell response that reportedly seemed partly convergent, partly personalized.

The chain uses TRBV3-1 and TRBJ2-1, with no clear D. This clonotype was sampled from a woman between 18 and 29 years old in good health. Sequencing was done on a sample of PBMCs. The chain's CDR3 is CASSQDQVREQFF. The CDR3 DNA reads TGTGCCAGCAGCCAAGATCAGGTTAGGGAGCAGTTCTTC.